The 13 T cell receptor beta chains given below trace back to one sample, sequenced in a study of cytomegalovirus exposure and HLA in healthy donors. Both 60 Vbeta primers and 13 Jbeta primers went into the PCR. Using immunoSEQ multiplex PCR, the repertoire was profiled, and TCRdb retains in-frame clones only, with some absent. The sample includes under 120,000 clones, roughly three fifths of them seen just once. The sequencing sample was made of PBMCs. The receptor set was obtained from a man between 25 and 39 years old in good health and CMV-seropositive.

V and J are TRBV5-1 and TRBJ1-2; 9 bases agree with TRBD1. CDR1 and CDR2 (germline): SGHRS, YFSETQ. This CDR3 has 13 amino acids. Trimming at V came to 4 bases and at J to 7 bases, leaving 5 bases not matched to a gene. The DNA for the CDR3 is TGCGCCAGCAGCCGGGACAGGGTGAGTGGCTACACCTTC. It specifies CASSRDRVSGYTF.

The CDR3 coding sequence is TGTGCCAGCAGCGTAGACTCACGTCGGAACACTGAAGCTTTCTTT. It is translated as CASSVDSRRNTEAFF. The chain couples TRBV9 to TRBJ1-1; D remains unclear. Deletions cut 0 bases from V and 1 base from J, with 10 bases between. Looked up from germline, CDR1 is SGDLS and CDR2 is YYNGEE. CDR3 length: 15 residues.

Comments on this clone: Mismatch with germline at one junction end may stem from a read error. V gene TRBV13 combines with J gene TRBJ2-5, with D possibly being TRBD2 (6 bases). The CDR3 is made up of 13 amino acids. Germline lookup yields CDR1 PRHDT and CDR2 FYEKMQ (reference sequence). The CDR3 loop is CASRLGGVETQYF. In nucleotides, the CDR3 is TGTGCCAGCAGATTAGGAGGGGTTGAGACCCAGTACTTC.

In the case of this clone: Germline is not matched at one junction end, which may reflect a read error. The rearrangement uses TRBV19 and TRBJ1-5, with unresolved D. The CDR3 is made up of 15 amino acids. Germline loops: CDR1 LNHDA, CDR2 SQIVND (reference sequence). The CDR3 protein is CASSIDWYSNQPQHF. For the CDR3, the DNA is TGTGCCAGTAGTATAGATTGGTACAGCAATCAACCCCAGCATTTT.

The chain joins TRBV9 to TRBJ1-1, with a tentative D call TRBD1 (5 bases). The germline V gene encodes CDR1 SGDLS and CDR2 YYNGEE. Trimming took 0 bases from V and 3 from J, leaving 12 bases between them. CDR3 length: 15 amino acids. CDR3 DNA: TGTGCCAGCAGCGTAGGGGGAGGGGAATACACTGAAGCTTTCTTT. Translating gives CASSVGGGEYTEAFF.

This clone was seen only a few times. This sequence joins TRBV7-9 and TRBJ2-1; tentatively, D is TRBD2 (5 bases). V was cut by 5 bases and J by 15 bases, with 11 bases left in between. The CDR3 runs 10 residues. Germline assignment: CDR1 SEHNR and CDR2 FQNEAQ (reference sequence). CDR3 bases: TGTGCCAGCAGCCCCGGAACTAGGTTCTTC. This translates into CASSPGTRFF.

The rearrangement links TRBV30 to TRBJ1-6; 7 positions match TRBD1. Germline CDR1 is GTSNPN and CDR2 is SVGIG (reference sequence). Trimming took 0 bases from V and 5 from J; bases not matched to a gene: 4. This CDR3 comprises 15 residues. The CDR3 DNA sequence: TGTGCCTGGAGTGTCCCGGGACAGAATAATTCACCCCTCCACTTT. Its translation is CAWSVPGQNNSPLHF.

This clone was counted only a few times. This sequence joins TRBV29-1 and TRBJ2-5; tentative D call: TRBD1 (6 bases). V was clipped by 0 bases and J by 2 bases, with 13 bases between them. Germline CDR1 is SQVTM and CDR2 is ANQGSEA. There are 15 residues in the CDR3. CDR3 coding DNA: TGCAGCGTTGAAGATGGGCACAGGGATCAAGAGACCCAGTACTTC. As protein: CSVEDGHRDQETQYF.

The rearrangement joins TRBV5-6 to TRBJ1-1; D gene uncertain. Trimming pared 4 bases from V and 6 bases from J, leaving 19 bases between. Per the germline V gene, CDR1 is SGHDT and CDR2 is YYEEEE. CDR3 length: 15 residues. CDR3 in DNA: TGTGCCAGCAGCCTACTCGGAGTAGCAAGCCCTGAAGCTTTCTTT. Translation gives CASSLLGVASPEAFF.

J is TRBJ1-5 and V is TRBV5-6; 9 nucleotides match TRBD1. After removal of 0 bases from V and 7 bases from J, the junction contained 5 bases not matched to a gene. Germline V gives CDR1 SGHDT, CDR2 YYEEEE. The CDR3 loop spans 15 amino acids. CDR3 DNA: TGTGCCAGCAGCTTGGGGGACAGGGTGGGGCAGCCCCAGCATTTT. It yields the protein CASSLGDRVGQPQHF.

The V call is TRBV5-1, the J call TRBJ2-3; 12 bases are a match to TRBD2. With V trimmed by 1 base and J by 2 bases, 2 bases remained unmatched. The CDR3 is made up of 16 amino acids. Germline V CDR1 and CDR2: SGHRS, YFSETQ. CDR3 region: CASSLTSGGPTDTQYF. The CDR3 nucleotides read TGCGCCAGCAGCTTGACTAGCGGGGGGCCCACAGATACGCAGTATTTT.

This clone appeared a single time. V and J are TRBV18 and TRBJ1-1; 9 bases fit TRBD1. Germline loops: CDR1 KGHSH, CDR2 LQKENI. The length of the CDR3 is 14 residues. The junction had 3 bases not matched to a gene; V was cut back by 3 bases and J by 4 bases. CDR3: CASSPLTGGTEAFF. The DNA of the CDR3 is TGTGCCAGCTCACCTTTGACAGGGGGCACTGAAGCTTTCTTT. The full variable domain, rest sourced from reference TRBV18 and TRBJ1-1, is NAGVMQNPRHLVRRRGQEARLRCSPMKGHSHVYWYRQLPEEGLKFMVYLQKENIIDESGMPKERFSAEFPKEGPSILRIQQVVRGDSAAYFCASSPLTGGTEAFFGQGTRLTVV.

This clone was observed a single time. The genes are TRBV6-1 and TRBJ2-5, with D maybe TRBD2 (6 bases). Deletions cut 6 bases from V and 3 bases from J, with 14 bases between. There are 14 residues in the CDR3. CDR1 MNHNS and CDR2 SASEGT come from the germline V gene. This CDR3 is CASSRNWGEETQYF. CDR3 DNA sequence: TGTGCCAGCAGCCGAAACTGGGGGGAAGAGACCCAGTACTTC.